The T cell receptor beta chain under discussion was sequenced for a study of CD8+CD57+ T cells in acquired aplastic anemia. V lost 6 bases, J lost 12 bases, and 17 bases lay in between. CDR1 is SGHVS, CDR2 FNYEAQ, per germline. CDR3 length: 12 amino acids. By flow cytometry, patients selected for sequencing had shown an expansion of CD8+CD57+ cells. The TCR beta profiling, which covered VDJ combination and CDR3 sequence, was carried out using genomic DNA as the template. TCRdb redid the calling of the reads with MiXCR, one entry per CDR3 protein. The table includes 180,000 or so distinct CDR3 sequences, roughly 48% detected once.

The sequenced material came from sorted CD4+, CD8+, or CD8+CD57+ T cells (not recorded which) from PBMCs. The genes are TRBV7-6 and TRBJ1-2; perhaps TRBD1 as D (6 bases). The clonotype comes from a human donor with aplastic anemia. CDR3 nucleotide sequence: TGTGCCAGCAGGCCCGGGGACATAGGAAACACCTTC. As protein: CASRPGDIGNTF.